The 7 T cell receptor beta chains in this list originate from one sample, sequenced in a study of cytomegalovirus exposure and HLA in healthy donors. 13 Jbeta primers and 60 Vbeta primers were used for the PCR. This table comes from immunoSEQ multiplex PCR, and its TCRdb copy is limited to in-frame clones, with some not included. The table records about 120,000 clones, roughly 80% of them present only once. The sample consisted of PBMCs. These receptors were obtained from a woman in her thirties or forties in good health and CMV-seropositive.

The chain carries TRBV9 and TRBJ1-2; 8 bases map to TRBD1. This CDR3 region has 15 residues. Trimming removed 6 bases from V and 6 bases from J; junction bases left unmatched: 13. CDR1 and CDR2 (germline): SGDLS, YYNGEE. CDR3 sequence: CASNYQGAQVDGYTF. The CDR3 coding sequence is TGTGCCAGCAACTATCAGGGGGCGCAGGTCGATGGCTACACCTTC.

The chain is built from TRBV30 and TRBJ2-5; tentatively, D is TRBD1 (5 bases). The DNA matches TRBJ2-7 better at its end, which makes the J call doubtful. The CDR3 loop spans 14 amino acids. Germline V gene sequence: CDR1 GTSNPN, CDR2 SVGIG (reference sequence). This chain's CDR3 is CAWSVPQDPYEQYF. CDR3 DNA: TGTGCCTGGAGTGTACCACAGGACCCCTACGAGCAGTACTTC.

The V call is TRBV29-1, the J call TRBJ1-1; no clear D gene. The CDR3 extends over 16 amino acids. The V end lost 0 bases, the J end lost 4 bases, and 18 bases lay between the germline ends. The germline CDR1 and CDR2 sequences are SQVTM and ANQGSEA. The CDR3, as DNA: TGCAGCGTTGAAGATCGCCTCCCCCCGGCAGGCACTGAAGCTTTCTTT. Its protein product is CSVEDRLPPAGTEAFF.

The rearrangement uses TRBV6-4 and TRBJ2-3, with 7 bases aligning to TRBD2. The CDR3 sequence is 17 residues long. The V gene end was trimmed by 5 bases and the J gene end by 3 bases; junction bases not matched to a gene: 14. CDR1 is MRHNA and CDR2 is SNTAGT in the germline V gene. In DNA form, the CDR3 reads TGTGCCAGCAGTCCATCCGGATCTAGCGGAGGGACAGATACGCAGTATTTT. Encoded protein: CASSPSGSSGGTDTQYF.

This rearrangement joins TRBV19 to TRBJ2-1; TRBD1 aligns across 10 bases. Germline CDR1 LNHDA, CDR2 SQIVND (reference sequence). Trimming took 5 bases from V and 0 from J; bases not matched to a gene: 7. The CDR3 is 17 amino acids. The CDR3 loop is CASSLDRGSSSYNEQFF. CDR3 DNA sequence: TGTGCCAGTAGTTTGGACAGGGGGTCAAGCTCCTACAATGAGCAGTTCTTC.

The rearrangement links TRBV6-5 to TRBJ2-3; D might be TRBD2 (7 bases). The length of the CDR3 is 15 residues. Trimming removed 6 bases from V and 4 bases from J, with 17 bases in between. The germline V gene encodes CDR1 MNHEY and CDR2 SVGAGI. The chain's CDR3 is CASSSRGAPADTQYF. The CDR3 DNA is TGTGCCAGCAGCTCTCGGGGGGCCCCAGCAGATACGCAGTATTTT.

The chain employs TRBV20-1 and TRBJ2-3; TRBD2 is a possible D gene (6 bases). This CDR3 comprises 10 residues. Trimming took off 6 bases at V and 12 bases at J, with 13 bases between the two ends. Germline CDR1 reads DFQATT; CDR2 reads SNEGSKA (reference sequence). This CDR3 reads CSAARRAQYF. The DNA for the CDR3 is TGCAGTGCAGCCAGGAGGGCCCAGTATTTT.